The next 10 T cell receptor beta chains were all read from a single sample in a study of Ad26.COV2.S vaccination and SARS-CoV-2 variants (dated by TCRdb to the early 2020s). The sample's treatment or condition label, decoded: around 19 received Ad26.COV2.S at low or high dose, single or two shots; 5 received placebo; per-sample allocation not given. For vaccine and placebo recipients, repertoires were sequenced using samples collected on day 63 after the first injection. Receptor amplification or capture employed the immunoSEQ multiplex PCR assay. Held by TCRdb, this immuneACCESS table contains in-frame sequences only and omits some clones. Under half of the omission traces to an unresolved V gene where checked; the cause of the rest is unknown. In this sample the table shows around 450,000 clones, roughly 90% of which occur a single time. The ten largest clones take up roughly an eighth of the sample.

Sequencing was performed on peripheral blood, taken in a trial of Ad26.COV2.S vaccine versus placebo. These receptors were taken from a person aged 18-65 years who received the Ad26.COV2.S COVID-19 vaccine or a placebo.

V gene TRBV7-9 combines with J gene TRBJ2-3, with 7 bases lining up with TRBD1. V lost 4 bases to trimming and J lost 2 bases; unmatched junction nucleotides: 9. CDR1 is SEHNR, CDR2 FQNEAQ, per germline (reference sequence). This CDR3 contains 16 residues. CDR3 protein: CASSSRQGGNTDTQYF. CDR3 DNA: TGTGCCAGCAGCTCCAGACAGGGTGGGAACACAGATACGCAGTATTTT.

In regard to this clone: This sample includes further DNA sequences coding for the same CDR3. The chain combines TRBV28 with TRBJ1-3; D perhaps matches TRBD1 (6 bases). V was trimmed by 3 bases and J by 4 bases, leaving 10 bases between them. CDR3 length: 14 residues. Germline V gives CDR1 MDHEN, CDR2 SYDVKM. The CDR3 is CASSLDRAGNTIYF. The CDR3 bases are TGTGCCAGCAGTTTGGACAGAGCCGGAAACACCATATATTTT.

The V gene is TRBV14, the J gene TRBJ2-7; 10 bases align to TRBD2. The CDR3 has 15 residues. The V and J ends lost 4 bases and 6 bases, in that order; junction bases with no gene match: 9. The V gene's germline CDR1 is SGHDN and CDR2 FVKESK. CDR3 region: CASSPLAGAGPEQYF. The CDR3 DNA reads as TGTGCCAGCAGCCCGCTAGCGGGAGCAGGTCCCGAGCAGTACTTC.

The CDR3 DNA reads as TGCGCCAGCAGAATGGAGGGGGCGAACACTGAAGCTTTCTTT. It is translated as CASRMEGANTEAFF. V gene TRBV5-1 combines with J gene TRBJ1-1; 7 bases are a match to TRBD1. Germline loops: CDR1 SGHRS, CDR2 YFSETQ. Trimming cost V 5 bases and J 1 base; bases outside gene matches: 5. The CDR3 is made up of 14 amino acids.

V and J are TRBV30 and TRBJ2-7; D unresolved. CDR3 length: 14 residues. The V and J ends lost 0 bases and 7 bases respectively, with 16 bases between them. Germline CDR1 is GTSNPN and CDR2 is SVGIG (reference sequence). Here the CDR3 DNA reads TGTGCCTGGAGTGTACTGGGTTACAAGGGAGAGCAGTACTTC. Its translation: CAWSVLGYKGEQYF.

This chain joins TRBV6-2 or TRBV6-3 and TRBJ1-5; 9 bases are a match to TRBD1. Germline values: CDR1 MNHEY, CDR2 SVGEGT. With V trimmed by 6 bases and J by 7 bases, 10 bases remained unmatched. This CDR3 spans 15 amino acids. Here the CDR3 reads CASSITGGARQPQHF. In nucleotides, the CDR3 is TGTGCCAGCAGCATAACAGGGGGCGCCCGGCAGCCCCAGCATTTT.

This rearrangement joins TRBV7-9 to TRBJ1-2; no clear D gene. Trimming stripped 7 bases from V and 4 bases from J, with 13 bases between. This CDR3 region has 13 residues. Germline V gene data show CDR1 as SEHNR and CDR2 as FQNEAQ (reference sequence). The CDR3 sequence is CASNPGRLYGYTF. The CDR3 coding sequence is TGTGCCAGCAACCCCGGGCGGCTCTATGGCTACACCTTC.

The chain couples TRBV19 to TRBJ2-3; 14 bases map to TRBD2. V gave up 5 bases and J gave up 0 bases; unmatched junction bases: 13. The CDR3 sequence is 20 residues long. Germline CDR1 is LNHDA and CDR2 is SQIVND (reference sequence). For the CDR3, the DNA is TGTGCCAGTAGTCCTGGACTAGCGGGAGGATACCGCAGAAGCACAGATACGCAGTATTTT. This codes for CASSPGLAGGYRRSTDTQYF.

This clone was counted a single time. The CDR3 protein is CASSEPGTGPRDEQFF. CDR3 DNA: TGCGCCAGCAGTGAGCCGGGGACAGGGCCCCGCGATGAGCAGTTCTTC. The chain couples TRBV10-2 to TRBJ2-1; TRBD1 agrees at 9 bases. This CDR3 contains 16 residues. Per the germline V gene, CDR1 is WSHSY and CDR2 is SAAADI. Losses at the gene ends were 2 bases for V and 8 bases for J; bases not matched to a gene: 10.

This sequence joins TRBV2 and TRBJ1-1; no clear D gene. Germline CDR1 reads SNHLY; CDR2 reads FYNNEI. Trimming stripped 2 bases from V and 6 bases from J, with 13 bases between. The CDR3 consists of 14 residues. The CDR3 nucleotides read TGTGCCAGCAGTGAAATTGGGCCAGGTCCTGAAGCTTTCTTT. Its translation: CASSEIGPGPEAFF.